This TCR beta chain originates from a study of cytomegalovirus exposure and HLA in healthy donors. Remarks on this clone: Its target is not known.

The study's findings and limits: Immune exposure was documented only through CMV serostatus.

The PCR employed 60 Vbeta primers together with 13 Jbeta primers. Here immunoSEQ multiplex PCR was the method, and the copy in TCRdb shows in-frame clones only, minus some. Among 100,000 to 150,000 clones listed, 75% to 85% were seen once. What was sequenced was PBMCs. The source is a man between 40 and 49 years old in good health and CMV-seronegative.

CDR3 sequence reads: CASSFSGTGRYGYTF. CDR3 in DNA: TGTGCCAGCAGCTTCTCGGGGACAGGGCGGTATGGCTACACCTTC. The V call is TRBV7-3, the J call TRBJ1-2; 9 nucleotides align to TRBD1. The CDR3 runs to 15 residues. J was trimmed by 5 bases and V by 3 bases; bases with no gene match: 7. Germline V CDR1 and CDR2: SGHTA, FQGTGA. The full variable domain, its missing parts supplied by reference TRBV7-3 and TRBJ1-2, is GAGVSQTPSNKVTEKGKYVELRCDPISGHTALYWYRQSLGQGPEFLIYFQGTGAADDSGLPNDRFFAVRPEGSVSTLKIQRTERGDSAVYLCASSFSGTGRYGYTFGSGTRLTVV.